This T cell receptor beta chain was observed in a study of blood T cell repertoires in COVID-19. At the level of the study: There were acute and convalescent COVID-19 samples, and they came from the United States, Italy and Spain. T cells, B-cell-depleted T cells, or PBMCs supplied cDNA or gDNA.

In the original processing: Amplifying reference gene primers gave estimates of nucleated cell counts. TCRdb keeps only in-frame clones here, not all; method: immunoSEQ multiplex PCR. Clone size and V and J calls were adopted from that table, with D and trimming inferred from the DNA. Of approximately 260,000 clones in the sample, just under 90% were seen once. The germline gives CDR1 SQVTM, CDR2 ANQGSEA. The CDR3 is made up of 16 amino acids. V lost 5 bases, J lost 3 bases, and 11 bases stayed unmatched. This chain links TRBV29-1 with TRBJ1-2; 11 positions agree with TRBD1. The clonotype comes from a middle-aged woman with acute or convalescent COVID-19. The sequenced material came from peripheral blood. CDR3 coding DNA: TGCAGCGTTTCCCTAGGACAGGGGGCTTATGACTATGGCTACACCTTC. This gives the protein CSVSLGQGAYDYGYTF.